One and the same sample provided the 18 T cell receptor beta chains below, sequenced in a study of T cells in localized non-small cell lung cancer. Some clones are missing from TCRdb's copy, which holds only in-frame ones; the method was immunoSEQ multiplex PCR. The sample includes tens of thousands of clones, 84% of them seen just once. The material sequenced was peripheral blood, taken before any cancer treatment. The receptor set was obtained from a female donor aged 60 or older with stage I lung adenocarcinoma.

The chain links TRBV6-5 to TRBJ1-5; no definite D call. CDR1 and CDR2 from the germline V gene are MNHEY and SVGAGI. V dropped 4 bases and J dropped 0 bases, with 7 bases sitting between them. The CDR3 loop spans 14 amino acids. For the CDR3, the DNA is TGTGCCAGCAGTTCGGGTTATAGCAATCAGCCCCAGCATTTT. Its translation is CASSSGYSNQPQHF.

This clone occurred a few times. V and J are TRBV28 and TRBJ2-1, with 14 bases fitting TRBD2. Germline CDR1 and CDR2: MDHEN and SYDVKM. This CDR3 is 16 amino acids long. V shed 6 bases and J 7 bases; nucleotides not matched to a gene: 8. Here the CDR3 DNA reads TGTGCCAGCAGCGCCCCCGGGACTAGCGGGAGTAATGAGCAGTTCTTC. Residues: CASSAPGTSGSNEQFF.

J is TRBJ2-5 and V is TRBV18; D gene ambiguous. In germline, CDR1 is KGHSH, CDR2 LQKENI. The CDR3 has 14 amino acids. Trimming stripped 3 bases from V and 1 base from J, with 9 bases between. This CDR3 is CASSPIRRQETQYF. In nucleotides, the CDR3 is TGTGCCAGCTCACCGATAAGGCGCCAAGAGACCCAGTACTTC.

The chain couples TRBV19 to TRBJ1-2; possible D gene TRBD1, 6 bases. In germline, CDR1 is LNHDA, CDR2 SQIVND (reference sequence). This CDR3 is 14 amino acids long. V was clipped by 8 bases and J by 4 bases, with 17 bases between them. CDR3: CASGTEGGSYGYTF. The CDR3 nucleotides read TGTGCCAGTGGGACCGAAGGGGGGAGCTATGGCTACACCTTC.

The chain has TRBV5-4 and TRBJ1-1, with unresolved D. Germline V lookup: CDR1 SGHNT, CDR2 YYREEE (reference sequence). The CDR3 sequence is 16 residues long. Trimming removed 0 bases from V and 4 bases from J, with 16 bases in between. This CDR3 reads CASSLAIGGRRTEAFF. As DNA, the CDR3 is TGTGCCAGCAGCTTGGCTATCGGAGGCAGACGCACTGAAGCTTTCTTT.

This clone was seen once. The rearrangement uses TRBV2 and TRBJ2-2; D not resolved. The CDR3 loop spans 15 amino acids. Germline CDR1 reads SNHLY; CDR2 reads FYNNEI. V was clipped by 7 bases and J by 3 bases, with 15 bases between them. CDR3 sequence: CASTGRRRDTGELFF. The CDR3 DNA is TGTGCCAGCACCGGTCGGCGGAGAGACACCGGGGAGCTGTTTTTT.

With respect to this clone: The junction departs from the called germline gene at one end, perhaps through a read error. CDR3 amino acids: CASSLGDRGSYPDF. In nucleotides, the CDR3 is TGTGCCAGCAGCTTAGGGGATCGGGGGTCGTACCCCGACTTT. The chain combines TRBV7-9 with TRBJ1-1, with a tentative D call TRBD1 (5 bases). CDR3 length: 14 residues. The V gene's germline CDR1 is SEHNR and CDR2 FQNEAQ (reference sequence).

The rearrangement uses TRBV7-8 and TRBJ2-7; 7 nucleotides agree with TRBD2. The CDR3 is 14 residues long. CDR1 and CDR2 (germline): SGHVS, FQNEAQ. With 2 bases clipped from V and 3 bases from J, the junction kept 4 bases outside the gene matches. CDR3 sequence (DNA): TGTGCCAGCAGCTTAAGGGAGGGGCGCTACGAGCAGTACTTC. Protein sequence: CASSLREGRYEQYF.

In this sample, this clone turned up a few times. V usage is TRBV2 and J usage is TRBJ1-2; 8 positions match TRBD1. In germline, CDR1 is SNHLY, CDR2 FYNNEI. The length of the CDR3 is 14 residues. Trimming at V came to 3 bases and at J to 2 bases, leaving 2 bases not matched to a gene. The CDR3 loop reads CASSEQGANYGYTF. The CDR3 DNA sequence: TGTGCCAGCAGTGAGCAGGGGGCCAACTATGGCTACACCTTC.

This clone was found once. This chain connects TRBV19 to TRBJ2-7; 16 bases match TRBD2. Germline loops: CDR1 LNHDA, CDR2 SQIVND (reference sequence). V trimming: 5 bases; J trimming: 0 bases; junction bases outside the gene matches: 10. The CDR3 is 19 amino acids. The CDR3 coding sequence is TGTGCCAGTAGTCCCGGGACTAGCGGGAGGGCCCTTTACTCCTACGAGCAGTACTTC. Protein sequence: CASSPGTSGRALYSYEQYF.

The CDR3 sequence: CASSSGTSGGRVGYEQYF. The CDR3 DNA reads as TGCGCCAGCAGCTCCGGGACTAGCGGGGGGCGTGTCGGCTACGAGCAGTACTTC. This chain joins TRBV5-1 and TRBJ2-5, with 15 bases that match TRBD2. The DNA end is more similar to TRBJ2-7, so the J call may be wrong. Germline lookup yields CDR1 SGHRS and CDR2 YFSETQ. The CDR3 consists of 18 residues.

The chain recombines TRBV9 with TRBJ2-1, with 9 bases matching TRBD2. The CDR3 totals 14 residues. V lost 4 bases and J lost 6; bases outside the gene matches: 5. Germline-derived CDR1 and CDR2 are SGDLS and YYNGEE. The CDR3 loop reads CASSTQLAGNEQFF. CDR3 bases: TGTGCCAGCAGCACCCAACTAGCGGGCAATGAGCAGTTCTTC.

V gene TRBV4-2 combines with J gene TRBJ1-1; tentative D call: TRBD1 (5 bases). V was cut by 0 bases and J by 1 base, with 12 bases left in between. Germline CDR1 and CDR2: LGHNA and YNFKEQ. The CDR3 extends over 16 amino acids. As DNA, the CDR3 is TGTGCCAGCAGCCAAGATTCGCCCAGGGAGAACACTGAAGCTTTCTTT. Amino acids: CASSQDSPRENTEAFF.

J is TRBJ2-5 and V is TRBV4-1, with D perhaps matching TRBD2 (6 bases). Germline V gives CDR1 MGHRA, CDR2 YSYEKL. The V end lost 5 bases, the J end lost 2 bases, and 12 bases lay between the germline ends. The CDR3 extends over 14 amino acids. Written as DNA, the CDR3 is TGCGCCAGCAGCTCGGGACTGATACAAGAGACCCAGTACTTC. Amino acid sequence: CASSSGLIQETQYF.

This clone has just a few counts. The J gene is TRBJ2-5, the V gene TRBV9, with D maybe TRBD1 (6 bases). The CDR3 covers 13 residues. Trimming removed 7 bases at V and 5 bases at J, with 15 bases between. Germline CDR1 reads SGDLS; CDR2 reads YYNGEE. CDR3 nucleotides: TGTGCCAGCGGAAGGACAGTTGCTGAGACCCAGTACTTC. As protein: CASGRTVAETQYF.

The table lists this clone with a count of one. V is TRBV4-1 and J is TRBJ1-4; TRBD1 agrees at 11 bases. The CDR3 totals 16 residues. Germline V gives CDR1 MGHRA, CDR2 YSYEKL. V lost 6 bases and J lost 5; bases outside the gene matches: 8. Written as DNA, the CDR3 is TGCGCCAGCAGTCTTGGACAGGGGGCATTGAATGAAAAACTGTTTTTT. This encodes CASSLGQGALNEKLFF.

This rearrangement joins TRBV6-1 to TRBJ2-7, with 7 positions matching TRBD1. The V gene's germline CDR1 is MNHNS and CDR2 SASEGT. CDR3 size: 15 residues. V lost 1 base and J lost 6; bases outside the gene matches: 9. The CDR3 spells CASSEVKQGRSEQYF. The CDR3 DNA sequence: TGTGCCAGCAGTGAAGTAAAACAGGGGCGAAGCGAGCAGTACTTC.

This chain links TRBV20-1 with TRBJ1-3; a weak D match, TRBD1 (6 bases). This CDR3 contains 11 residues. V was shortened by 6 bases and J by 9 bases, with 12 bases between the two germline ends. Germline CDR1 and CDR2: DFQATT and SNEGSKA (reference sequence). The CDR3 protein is CSAKGESTIYF. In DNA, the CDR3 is TGCAGTGCCAAGGGGGAAAGCACCATATATTTT.